This T cell receptor beta chain was retrieved from a study of early T cells in non-severe SARS-CoV-2 infection. The wider study: Sequencing input comprised bulk RNA from unsorted whole blood; chain pairing was not available.

Study-wide results and caveats: Clonotype matching in VDJdb favored anti-spike CD8 responses and did not capture private and CD4 specificities.

Researchers attached unique molecular identifiers to individual cDNA molecules. TCRdb recomputed calls from the 5' RACE reads with MiXCR, one row per CDR3 protein. This table holds about 67,000 distinct CDR3 sequences, approximately 10% found once. This clonotype was seen a few times. Its antigen remains unknown. V shed 3 bases and J shed 1 base, with 7 bases lying between them. CDR3 length: 12 amino acids. The V gene's germline CDR1 is SQVTM and CDR2 ANQGSEA. The gene calls are TRBV29-1 and TRBJ2-7; D remains ambiguous. Source material: whole blood. The receptor was isolated from an adult who was a healthcare worker with PCR-confirmed SARS-CoV-2 infection or an uninfected control (not recorded which). The CDR3: CSVESQSYEQYF. The CDR3 nucleotides read TGCAGCGTTGAGAGTCAATCCTACGAGCAGTACTTC.